The clone carrying this T cell receptor (beta chain) was counted a few times. This sample is part of a study of blood T cell repertoires in COVID-19. Looking at the study overall: Some COVID-19 samples were acute and others convalescent; all came from the United States, Italy and Spain. The cDNA or gDNA used as material had been derived from T cells, B-cell-depleted T cells, or PBMCs.

Original processing methods: Reference gene primer amplification gave nucleated cell count estimates. Assay used: immunoSEQ multiplex PCR; TCRdb lists only in-frame clones, some missing. V and J calls and clone size follow that table, whereas D and trimming were derived from the DNA. This table has about 110,000 clones, around 66% appearing once. Germline V CDR1 and CDR2: SEHNR, FQNEAQ (reference sequence). After removal of 2 bases from V and 6 bases from J, the junction contained 6 bases not matched to a gene. This CDR3 comprises 16 residues. The chain couples TRBV7-9 to TRBJ1-4; TRBD1 aligns across 10 bases. Sample: peripheral blood. This clonotype originated in an elderly man with acute or convalescent COVID-19. CDR3 region: CASSLWDRGEDEKLFF. The CDR3 bases are TGTGCCAGCAGCTTATGGGACAGGGGAGAGGATGAAAAACTGTTTTTT.